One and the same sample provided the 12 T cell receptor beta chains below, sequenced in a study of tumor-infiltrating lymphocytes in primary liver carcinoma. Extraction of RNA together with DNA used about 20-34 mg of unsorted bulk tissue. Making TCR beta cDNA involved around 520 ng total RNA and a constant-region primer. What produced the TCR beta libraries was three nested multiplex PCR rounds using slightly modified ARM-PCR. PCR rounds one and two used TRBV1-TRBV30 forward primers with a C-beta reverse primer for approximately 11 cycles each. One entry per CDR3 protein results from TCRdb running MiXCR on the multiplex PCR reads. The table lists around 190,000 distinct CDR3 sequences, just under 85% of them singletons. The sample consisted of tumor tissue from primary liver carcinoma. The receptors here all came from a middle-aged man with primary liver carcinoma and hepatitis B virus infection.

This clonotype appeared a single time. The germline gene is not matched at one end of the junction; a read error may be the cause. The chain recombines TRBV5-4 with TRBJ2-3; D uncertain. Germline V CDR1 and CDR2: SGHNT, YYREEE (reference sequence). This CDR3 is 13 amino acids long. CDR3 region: CTSSETVSDMQSF. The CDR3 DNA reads TGTACCAGCAGCGAAACAGTGAGCGATATGCAGTCTTTT. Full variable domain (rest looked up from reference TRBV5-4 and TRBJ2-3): ETGVTQSPTHLIKTRGQQVTLRCSSQSGHNTVSWYQQALGQGPQFIFQYYREEENGRGNFPPRFSGLQFPNYSSELNVNALELDDSALYLCTSSETVSDMQSFGPGTRLTVL.

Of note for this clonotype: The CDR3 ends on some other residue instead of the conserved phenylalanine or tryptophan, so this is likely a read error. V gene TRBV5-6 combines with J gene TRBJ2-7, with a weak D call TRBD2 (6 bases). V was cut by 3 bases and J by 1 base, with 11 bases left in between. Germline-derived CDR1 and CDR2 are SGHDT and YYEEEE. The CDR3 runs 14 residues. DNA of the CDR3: TGTGCCAGCAGCTCGGGAGCAGGTTCCTACGAGCAGTACATC. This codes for CASSSGAGSYEQYI.

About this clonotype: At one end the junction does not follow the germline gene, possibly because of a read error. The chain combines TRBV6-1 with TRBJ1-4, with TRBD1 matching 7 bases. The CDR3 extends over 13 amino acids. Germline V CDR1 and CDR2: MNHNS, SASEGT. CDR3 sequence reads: CATRGQRFEKLSF. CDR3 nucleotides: TGTGCCACCAGGGGACAGCGATTCGAAAAACTGTCTTTT.

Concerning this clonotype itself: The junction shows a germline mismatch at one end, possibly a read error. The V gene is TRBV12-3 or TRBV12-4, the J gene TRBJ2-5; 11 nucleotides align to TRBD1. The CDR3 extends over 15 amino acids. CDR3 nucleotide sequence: TGTGCCAGCAGTTCGGGACAGGGGGAGCGGGAGATCCAGTACTTC. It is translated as CASSSGQGEREIQYF.

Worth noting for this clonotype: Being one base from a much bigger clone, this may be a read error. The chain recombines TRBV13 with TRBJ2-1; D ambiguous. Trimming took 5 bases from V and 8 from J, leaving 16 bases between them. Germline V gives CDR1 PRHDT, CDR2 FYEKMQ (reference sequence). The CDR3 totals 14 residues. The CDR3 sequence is CASSSSRSFDEQFF. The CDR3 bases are TGTGCCAGCAGCAGCTCGAGGAGCTTCGATGAGCAGTTCTTC. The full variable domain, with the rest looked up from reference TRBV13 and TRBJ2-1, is AAGVIQSPRHLIKEKRETATLKCYPIPRHDTVYWYQQGPGQDPQFLISFYEKMQSDKGSIPDRFSAQQFSDYHSELNMSSLELGDSALYFCASSSSRSFDEQFFGPGTRLTVL.

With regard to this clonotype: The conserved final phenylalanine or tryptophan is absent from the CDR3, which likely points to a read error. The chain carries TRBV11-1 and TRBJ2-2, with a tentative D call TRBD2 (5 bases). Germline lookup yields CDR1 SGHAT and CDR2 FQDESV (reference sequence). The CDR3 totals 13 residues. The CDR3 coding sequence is TGTGCCAGTAGCTTTTGGGAGACCGGGGAGCTGTTTTAT. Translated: CASSFWETGELFY.

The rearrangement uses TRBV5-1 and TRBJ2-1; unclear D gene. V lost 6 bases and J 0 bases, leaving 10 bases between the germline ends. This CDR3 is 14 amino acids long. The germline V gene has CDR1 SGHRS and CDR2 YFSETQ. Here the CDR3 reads CASNLMSSYNEQFF. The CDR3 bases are TGCGCCAGCAATCTGATGAGCTCCTACAATGAGCAGTTCTTC.

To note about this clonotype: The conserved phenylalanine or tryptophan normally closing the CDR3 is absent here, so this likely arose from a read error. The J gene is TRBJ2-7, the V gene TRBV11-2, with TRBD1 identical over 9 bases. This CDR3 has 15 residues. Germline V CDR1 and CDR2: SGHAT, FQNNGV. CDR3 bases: TGCGCTAGCAGCTTACGATGGACAGGGGAAAACGAGCAGTACTAC. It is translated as CASSLRWTGENEQYY.

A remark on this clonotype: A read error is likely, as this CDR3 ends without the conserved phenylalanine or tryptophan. The CDR3 here is CASSQIGTSVEQYL. The CDR3 nucleotides are TGTGCCAGCAGTCAGATCGGGACTAGCGTCGAGCAGTACCTC. The V call is TRBV6-2 or TRBV6-3, the J call TRBJ2-7, with 10 bases matching TRBD2. V shed 5 bases, J shed 6 bases, and the junction held 7 bases outside the gene matches. Germline CDR1 reads MNHEY; CDR2 reads SVGEGT. The CDR3 sequence is 14 residues long.

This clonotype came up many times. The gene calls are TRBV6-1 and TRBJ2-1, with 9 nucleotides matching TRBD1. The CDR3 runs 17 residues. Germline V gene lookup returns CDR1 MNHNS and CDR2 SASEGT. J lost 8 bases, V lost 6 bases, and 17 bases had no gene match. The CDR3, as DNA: TGTGCCAGCAGCCCCGGGACAGGGTTTTGGGGGAGTGATGAGCAGTTCTTC. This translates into CASSPGTGFWGSDEQFF.

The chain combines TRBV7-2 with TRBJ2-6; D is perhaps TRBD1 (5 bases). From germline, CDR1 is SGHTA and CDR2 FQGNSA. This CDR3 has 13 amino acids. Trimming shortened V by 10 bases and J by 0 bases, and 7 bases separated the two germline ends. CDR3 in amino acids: CATGISGANVLTF. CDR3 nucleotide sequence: TGTGCCACAGGGATCTCTGGGGCCAACGTCCTGACTTTC.

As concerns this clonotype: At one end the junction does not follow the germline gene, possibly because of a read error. The CDR3 DNA reads TGTACCAGCAGCTTAGCGGGAGGAAGTACAGATACGCAGCATTTT. Translating it yields CTSSLAGGSTDTQHF. The gene calls are TRBV11-1 and TRBJ2-3; D remains ambiguous. Judging by the DNA end, TRBJ1-5 fits better; the J call may be wrong. Looked up from germline, CDR1 is SGHAT and CDR2 is FQDESV (reference sequence). The CDR3 is made up of 15 amino acids.